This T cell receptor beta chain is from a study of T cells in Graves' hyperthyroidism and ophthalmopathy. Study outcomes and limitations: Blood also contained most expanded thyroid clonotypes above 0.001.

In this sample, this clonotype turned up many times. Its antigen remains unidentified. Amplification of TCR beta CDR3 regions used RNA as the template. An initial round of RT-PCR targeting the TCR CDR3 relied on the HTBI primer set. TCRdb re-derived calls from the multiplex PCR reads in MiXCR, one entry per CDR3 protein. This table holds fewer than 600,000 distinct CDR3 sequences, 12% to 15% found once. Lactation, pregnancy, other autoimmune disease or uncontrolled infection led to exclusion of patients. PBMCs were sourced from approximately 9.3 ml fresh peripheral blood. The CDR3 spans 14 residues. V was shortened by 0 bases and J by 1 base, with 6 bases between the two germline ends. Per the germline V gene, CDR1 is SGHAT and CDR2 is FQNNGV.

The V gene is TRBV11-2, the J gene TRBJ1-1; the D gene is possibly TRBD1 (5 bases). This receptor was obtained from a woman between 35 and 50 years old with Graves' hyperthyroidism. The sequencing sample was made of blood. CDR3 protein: CASSLDRANTEAFF. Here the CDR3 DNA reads TGTGCCAGCAGCTTAGACAGGGCGAACACTGAAGCTTTCTTT.